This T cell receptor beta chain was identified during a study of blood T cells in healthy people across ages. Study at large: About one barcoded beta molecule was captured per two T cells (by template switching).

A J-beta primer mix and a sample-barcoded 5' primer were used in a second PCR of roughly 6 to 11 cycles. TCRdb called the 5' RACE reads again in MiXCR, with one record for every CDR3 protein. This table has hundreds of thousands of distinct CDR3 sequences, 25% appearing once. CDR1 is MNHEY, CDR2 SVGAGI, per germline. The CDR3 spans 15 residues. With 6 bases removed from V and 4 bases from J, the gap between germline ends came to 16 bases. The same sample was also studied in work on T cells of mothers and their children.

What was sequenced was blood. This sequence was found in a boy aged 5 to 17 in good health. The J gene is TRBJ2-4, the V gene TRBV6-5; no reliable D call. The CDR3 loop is CASSPPDGTKNIQYF. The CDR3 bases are TGTGCCAGCAGCCCCCCGGACGGAACTAAAAACATTCAGTACTTC.